A selection of T cell receptor beta chains follows, all from one sample in a study of blood T cell repertoires in COVID-19. Sequenced by immunoSEQ multiplex PCR; TCRdb stores in-frame clones only, minus some. The data contain 140,000 to 150,000 clones, 84% of them singletons. Sequencing was carried out using peripheral blood. The receptor set was obtained from a human donor in a cohort sampled during active COVID-19. Both conserved end residues are trimmed from each CDR3. D genes are given only for firm matches. Clone size, where shown, is once, few, many, or a class for clones that have expanded.

TRBV6-1	-	TRBJ2-1	-	ASSEQASSYNEQF
TRBV27	-	TRBJ2-3	-	ASTADFLGTDTQY
TRBV28	-	TRBJ1-6	-	ASNRDYNSPLH
TRBV5-1	-	TRBJ1-1	-	ASSGAQHNMNTEAF
TRBV19	-	TRBJ2-6	TRBD1	ASKGTDSGANVLT
TRBV28	-	TRBJ2-1	TRBD2	ASSLRRGVYNEQF
TRBV13	-	TRBJ2-7	-	ASSSTQETGLYEQY
TRBV9	-	TRBJ2-1	TRBD2	ASSVPSGLNEQF
TRBV4-1	-	TRBJ1-1	TRBD1	ASSQPRDRERNTEAF
TRBV14	-	TRBJ2-5	TRBD2	ASSQEGRRGGLETQY
TRBV9	-	TRBJ2-3	TRBD2	ASSVSGAGGQDTQY
TRBV19	-	TRBJ1-2	TRBD1	ASSNPEGARGYT
TRBV18	-	TRBJ1-2	TRBD1	ASSPGQGAAQGYT
TRBV5-1	-	TRBJ2-3	TRBD2	ASSLTSGGWNTQY
TRBV20-1	-	TRBJ1-4	-	SASGGEEKLF
TRBV11-2	-	TRBJ2-1	-	ASSPRHLSYNEQF
TRBV7-2	-	TRBJ2-4	-	ASSLAQLGGNIQY
TRBV4-1	-	TRBJ2-7	-	ASSPPGTQRHEQY
TRBV7-8	few	TRBJ2-7	-	ASSAASYEQY
TRBV5-1	-	TRBJ2-1	TRBD1	ASSLDRGAYNEQF
TRBV10-3	-	TRBJ1-1	-	AAMGQGGTEAF
TRBV7-3	-	TRBJ2-3	TRBD2	ASSPTPGGVTDTQY
TRBV4-1	-	TRBJ1-6	TRBD1	ASSQAGTGWYSPLH